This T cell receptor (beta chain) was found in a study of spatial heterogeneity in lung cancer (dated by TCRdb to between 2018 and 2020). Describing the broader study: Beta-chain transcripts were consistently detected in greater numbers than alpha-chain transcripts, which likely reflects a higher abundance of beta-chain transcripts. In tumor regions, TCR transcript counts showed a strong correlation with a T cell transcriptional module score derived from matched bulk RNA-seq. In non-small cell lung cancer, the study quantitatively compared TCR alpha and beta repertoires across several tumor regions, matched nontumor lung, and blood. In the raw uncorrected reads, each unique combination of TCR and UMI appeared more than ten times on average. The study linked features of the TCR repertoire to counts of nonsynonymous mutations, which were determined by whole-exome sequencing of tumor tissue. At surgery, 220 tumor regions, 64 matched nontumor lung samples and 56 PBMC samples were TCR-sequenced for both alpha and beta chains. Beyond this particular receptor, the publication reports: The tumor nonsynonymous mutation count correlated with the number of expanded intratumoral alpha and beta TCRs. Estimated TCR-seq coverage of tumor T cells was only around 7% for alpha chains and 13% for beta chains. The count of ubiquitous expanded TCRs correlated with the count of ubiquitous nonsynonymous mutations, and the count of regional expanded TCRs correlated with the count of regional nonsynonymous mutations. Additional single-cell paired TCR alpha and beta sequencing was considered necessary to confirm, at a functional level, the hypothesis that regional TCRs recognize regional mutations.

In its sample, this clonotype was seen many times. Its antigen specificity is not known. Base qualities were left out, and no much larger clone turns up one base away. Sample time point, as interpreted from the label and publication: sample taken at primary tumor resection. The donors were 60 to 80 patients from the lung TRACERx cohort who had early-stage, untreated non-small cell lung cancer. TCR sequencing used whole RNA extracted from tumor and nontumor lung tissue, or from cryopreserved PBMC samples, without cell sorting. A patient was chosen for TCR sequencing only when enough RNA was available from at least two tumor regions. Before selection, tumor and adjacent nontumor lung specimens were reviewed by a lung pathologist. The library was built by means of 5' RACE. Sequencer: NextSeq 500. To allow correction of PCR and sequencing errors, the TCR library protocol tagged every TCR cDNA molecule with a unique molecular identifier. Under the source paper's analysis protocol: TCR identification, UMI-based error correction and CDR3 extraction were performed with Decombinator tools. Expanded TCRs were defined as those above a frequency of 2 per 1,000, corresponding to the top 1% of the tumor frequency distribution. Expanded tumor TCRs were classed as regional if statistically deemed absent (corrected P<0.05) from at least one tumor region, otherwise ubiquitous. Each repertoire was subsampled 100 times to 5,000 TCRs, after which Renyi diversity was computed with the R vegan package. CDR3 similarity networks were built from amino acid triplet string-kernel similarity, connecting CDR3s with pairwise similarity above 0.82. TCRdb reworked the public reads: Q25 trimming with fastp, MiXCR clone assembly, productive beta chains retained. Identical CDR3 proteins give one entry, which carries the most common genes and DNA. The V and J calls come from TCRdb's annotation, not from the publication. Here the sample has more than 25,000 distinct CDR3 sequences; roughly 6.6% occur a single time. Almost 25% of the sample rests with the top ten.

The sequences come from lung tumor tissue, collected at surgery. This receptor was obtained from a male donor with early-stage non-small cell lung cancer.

The CDR3 region reads CASRLQGNYGYTF. Here is the DNA: TGTGCCAGCAGACTACAGGGGAACTATGGCTACACCTTC. The sequence joins TRBV12-3 or TRBV12-4 to TRBJ1-2; TRBD1 lines up with 7 middle nucleotides. Relative to germline, V is missing 6 bases and J is missing 2 bases, with 3 bases of the junction outside any gene match. There are 13 amino acids in the CDR3, from cysteine to phenylalanine inclusive. Only the CDR3 portion is preserved as DNA: 39 bases, with reading frame beginning at the first base.